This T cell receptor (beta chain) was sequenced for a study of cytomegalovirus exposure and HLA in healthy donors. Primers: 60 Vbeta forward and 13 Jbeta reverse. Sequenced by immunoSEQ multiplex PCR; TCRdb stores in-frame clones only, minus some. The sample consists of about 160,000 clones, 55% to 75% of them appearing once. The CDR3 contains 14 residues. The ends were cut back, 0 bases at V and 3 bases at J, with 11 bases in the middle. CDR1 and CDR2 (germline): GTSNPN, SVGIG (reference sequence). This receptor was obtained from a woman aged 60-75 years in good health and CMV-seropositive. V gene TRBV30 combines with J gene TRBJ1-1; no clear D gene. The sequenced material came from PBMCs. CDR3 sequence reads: CAWSVLEYDTEAFF. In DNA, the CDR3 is TGTGCCTGGAGTGTACTAGAGTACGACACTGAAGCTTTCTTT.